Described below is a single TCR beta chain sequence and its context. The target antigen is unknown. This specimen belongs to a study of graft-versus-host responses after intestinal transplantation. Across the whole study: Multivisceral, liver-intestinal, or isolated intestinal transplants were received by the recipients. Every recipient had anti-thymocyte globulin induction and 2 to 4 years of tacrolimus plus steroids. Study observations and caveats: An association linked early post-transplant HvG declines with peak circulating GvH clone levels. GvH clones turned up in recipient marrow; some had shown up first in ileum or blood.

Generated by immunoSEQ multiplex PCR, the TCRdb table keeps only in-frame clones and is missing some. The sample shows 90,000 to 95,000 clones, about 93% of them seen only once. The CDR3 has 15 amino acids. CDR1 is MNHEY, CDR2 SVGAGI, per germline. J was trimmed by 3 bases and V by 1 base; bases with no gene match: 5. The TCR sequence derives from a human donor who received an intestinal transplant. This material consisted of unstimulated CD8+ T cells sorted from spleen or lymph node cells, taken before intestinal transplant. The chain links TRBV6-5 to TRBJ2-7; 8 positions match TRBD1. The CDR3 region is CASSYWSGQGYEQYF. In DNA form, the CDR3 reads TGTGCCAGCAGTTACTGGTCTGGACAGGGCTACGAGCAGTACTTC.